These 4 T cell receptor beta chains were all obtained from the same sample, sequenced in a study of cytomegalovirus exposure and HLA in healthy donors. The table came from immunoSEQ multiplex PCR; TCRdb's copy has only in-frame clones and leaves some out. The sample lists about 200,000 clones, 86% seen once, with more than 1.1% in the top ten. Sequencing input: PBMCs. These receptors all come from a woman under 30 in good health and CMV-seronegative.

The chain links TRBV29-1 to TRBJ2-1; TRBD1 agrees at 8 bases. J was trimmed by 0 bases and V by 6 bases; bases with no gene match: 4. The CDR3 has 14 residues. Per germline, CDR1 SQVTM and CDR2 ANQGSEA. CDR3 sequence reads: CSVGQAGSYNEQFF. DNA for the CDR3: TGCAGCGTGGGACAGGCGGGCTCCTACAATGAGCAGTTCTTC.

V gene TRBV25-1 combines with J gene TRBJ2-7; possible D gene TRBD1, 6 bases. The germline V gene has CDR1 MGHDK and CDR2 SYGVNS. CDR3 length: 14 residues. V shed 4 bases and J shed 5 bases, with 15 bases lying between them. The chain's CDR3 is CASSGGQGQHEQYF. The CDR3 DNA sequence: TGTGCCAGCAGTGGGGGGCAGGGTCAGCACGAGCAGTACTTC.

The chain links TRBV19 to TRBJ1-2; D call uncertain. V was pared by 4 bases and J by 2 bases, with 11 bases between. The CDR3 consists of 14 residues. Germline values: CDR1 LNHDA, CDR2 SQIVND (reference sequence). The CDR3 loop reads CASSTGAGNYGYTF. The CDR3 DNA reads TGTGCCAGTAGTACCGGCGCGGGCAACTATGGCTACACCTTC.

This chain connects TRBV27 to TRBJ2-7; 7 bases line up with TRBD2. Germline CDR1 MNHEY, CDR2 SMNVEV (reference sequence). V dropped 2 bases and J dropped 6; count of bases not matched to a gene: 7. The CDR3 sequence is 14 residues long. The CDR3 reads CASSLRRECCEQYF. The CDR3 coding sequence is TGTGCCAGCAGTTTACGGCGGGAGTGTTGCGAGCAGTACTTC.